This is a list of T cell receptor beta chains from one sample in a study of T cell responses to AZD1222 COVID-19 vaccine. Using immunoSEQ multiplex PCR, the repertoire was profiled, and TCRdb retains in-frame clones only, with some absent. The sample holds 90,000 to 100,000 clones, 85% to 90% seen once. Sample: peripheral blood, taken 28 days after the second AZD1222 dose. The receptors stem from an adult who received the AZD1222 COVID-19 vaccine. Both conserved end residues are part of each CDR3. The D gene is left open where the match is weak. The size of a clone is reported for some rows only, either as once, few or many, or as a class for expanded clones.

15 TRBJ2-1 . TRBV10-3 . CAISGGWRSYNEQFF TGTGCCATCAGCGGGGGATGGCGGAGCTACAATGAGCAGTTCTTC
16 TRBJ1-2 . TRBV2 . CASRAPLTGFNYGYTF TGTGCCAGCAGGGCCCCCCTAACAGGGTTCAACTATGGCTACACCTTC
15 TRBJ1-4 few TRBV6-5 . CASTHNPGGGEELFF TGTGCCAGCACCCATAACCCGGGCGGAGGTGAAGAACTGTTTTTT
17 TRBJ2-1 . TRBV19 TRBD2 CASSPPPQGGLYNEQFF TGTGCCAGTAGTCCCCCCCCTCAGGGAGGGCTCTACAATGAGCAGTTCTTC
14 TRBJ1-5 . TRBV27 . CASSLERFNQPQHF TGTGCCAGCAGTTTAGAACGGTTCAATCAGCCCCAGCATTTT
16 TRBJ2-1 . TRBV5-6 . CASSPSTGGVNNEQFF TGTGCCAGCAGCCCCAGCACGGGCGGAGTTAACAATGAGCAGTTCTTC
13 TRBJ2-1 . TRBV24-1 . CATSDFFYNEQFF TGTGCCACCAGTGATTTTTTTTACAATGAGCAGTTCTTC
15 TRBJ2-7 . TRBV1 . CTSSLVRETRYEQYF TGCACCAGCAGCCTGGTGCGGGAGACCCGTTACGAGCAGTACTTC
11 TRBJ1-1 . TRBV12-3/TRBV12-4 . CASGRNTEAFF TGTGCCAGCGGCCGGAACACTGAAGCTTTCTTT
15 TRBJ2-5 . TRBV10-1 . CASSESLGQGETQYF TGCGCCAGCAGTGAGTCTCTAGGGCAAGGAGAGACCCAGTACTTC
14 TRBJ1-2 . TRBV15 TRBD1 CATSRSGQGHGYTF TGTGCCACCAGCAGGTCGGGACAGGGGCATGGCTACACCTTC
14 TRBJ2-7 . TRBV5-6 TRBD2 CASSHSGRYYEQYF TGTGCCAGCAGCCACAGCGGGAGGTACTACGAGCAGTACTTC
13 TRBJ2-5 . TRBV27 . CASSRAPLETQYF TGTGCCAGCAGTCGAGCACCCCTTGAGACCCAGTACTTC
17 TRBJ2-1 . TRBV14 TRBD2 CASSILSRRLAGGEQFF TGTGCCAGCAGCATACTCTCTAGGCGGCTAGCGGGAGGGGAGCAGTTCTTC
14 TRBJ2-1 . TRBV10-2 TRBD2 CASSATSEFNEQFF TGCGCCAGCAGTGCTACTAGCGAGTTCAATGAGCAGTTCTTC
13 TRBJ1-4 . TRBV9 TRBD1 CASNRQGDEKLFF TGTGCCAGCAACAGACAGGGTGATGAAAAACTGTTTTTT
13 TRBJ2-1 . TRBV3-1/TRBV3-2 . CASSQDYDNEQFF TGTGCCAGCAGCCAGGACTATGACAATGAGCAGTTCTTC
12 TRBJ2-7 few TRBV6-5 . CASSVSGYEQYF TGTGCCAGCAGCGTTAGCGGTTACGAGCAGTACTTC
15 TRBJ2-5 . TRBV7-3 TRBD1 CASSDGTGGLETQYF TGTGCCAGCAGCGACGGGACAGGGGGCCTCGAGACCCAGTACTTC
15 TRBJ1-5 . TRBV18 . CASSQTGTGDQPQHF TGTGCCAGCTCGCAAACCGGCACTGGGGATCAGCCCCAGCATTTT
15 TRBJ2-1 . TRBV14 . CASSQFRSSYNEQFF TGTGCCAGCAGCCAATTCCGGAGCTCCTACAATGAGCAGTTCTTC
12 TRBJ2-3 . TRBV12-3/TRBV12-4 . CASSLNTDTQYF TGTGCCAGCAGTCTTAATACAGATACGCAGTATTTT
12 TRBJ1-1 . TRBV28 . CASSLTGQEAFF TGTGCCAGCAGTTTAACCGGACAGGAAGCTTTCTTT
15 TRBJ1-5 . TRBV29-1 . CSASQGPDGGQPQHF TGCAGCGCAAGCCAGGGACCCGATGGCGGGCAGCCCCAGCATTTT
13 TRBJ1-1 . TRBV6-5 . CASSYGDLGKAFF TGTGCCAGCAGTTACGGTGACCTGGGGAAGGCTTTCTTT
14 TRBJ1-3 . TRBV4-1 TRBD1 CASSSGTGGYTIYF TGCGCCAGCAGCTCCGGGACAGGGGGGTACACCATATATTTT
15 TRBJ2-2 . TRBV5-1 . CASSLSPRDTGELFF TGCGCCAGCAGCTTGTCTCCCCGAGACACCGGGGAGCTGTTTTTT
15 TRBJ1-5 . TRBV27 . CASSPRILGNQPQHF TGTGCCAGCAGCCCCCGGATTTTAGGCAATCAGCCCCAGCATTTT
16 TRBJ2-1 . TRBV10-2 TRBD2 CASSEWRLAAENEQFF TGCGCCAGCAGTGAGTGGAGACTAGCGGCTGAGAATGAGCAGTTCTTC
15 TRBJ1-5 . TRBV14 . CASSQDRVSNQPQHF TGTGCCAGCAGCCAAGACAGGGTGAGCAATCAGCCCCAGCATTTT
16 TRBJ1-2 . TRBV28 TRBD1 CASSATPGTGELRYTF TGTGCCAGCAGTGCCACACCCGGGACAGGGGAGTTACGCTACACCTTC
15 TRBJ1-2 . TRBV2 . CASSVGGSAYYGYTF TGTGCCAGCAGTGTTGGGGGGTCGGCGTACTATGGCTACACCTTC
15 TRBJ2-2 . TRBV27 . CASRALQAAPGELFF TGTGCCAGCAGAGCCCTACAGGCAGCCCCCGGGGAGCTGTTTTTT
14 TRBJ1-4 . TRBV9 . CASSAALAGEKLFF TGTGCCAGCAGCGCCGCCCTTGCCGGTGAAAAACTGTTTTTT
17 TRBJ2-4 once TRBV27 TRBD2 CASSPRGGPIAKNIQYF TGTGCCAGCAGTCCTCGGGGGGGGCCTATAGCCAAAAACATTCAGTACTTC
15 TRBJ2-7 . TRBV5-1 TRBD2 CASSLDLAGVGEQYF TGCGCCAGCAGCTTGGATTTAGCGGGAGTTGGTGAGCAGTACTTC
16 TRBJ2-2 . TRBV5-1 TRBD2 CASSLRLAANTGELFF TGCGCCAGCAGCTTAAGACTAGCGGCAAACACCGGGGAGCTGTTTTTT
13 TRBJ1-2 . TRBV5-6 . CASSGRRYDGYTF TGTGCCAGCAGCGGCCGCAGGTATGACGGCTACACCTTC
14 TRBJ2-3 . TRBV9 . CASSDALLGDTQYF TGTGCCAGCAGCGACGCGTTACTTGGAGATACGCAGTATTTT
12 TRBJ1-5 . TRBV28 . CASGVGNQPQHF TGTGCCAGCGGGGTTGGCAATCAGCCCCAGCATTTT
15 TRBJ2-2 . TRBV19 . CASGLPSTYTGELFF TGTGCCAGTGGTCTGCCGAGTACGTACACCGGGGAGCTGTTTTTT
15 TRBJ1-1 . TRBV7-9 TRBD1 CASSPQGTGGTEAFF TGTGCCAGCAGCCCCCAGGGGACAGGGGGCACTGAAGCTTTCTTT
14 TRBJ1-5 . TRBV19 TRBD1 CATTGTGGGQPQHF TGTGCCACGACCGGGACAGGGGGCGGTCAGCCCCAGCATTTT
14 TRBJ2-1 . TRBV30 TRBD2 CAWRGGIAYNEQFF TGTGCCTGGAGGGGGGGGATAGCCTACAATGAGCAGTTCTTC
14 TRBJ1-3 . TRBV11-2 TRBD1 CASSQDRAGNTIYF TGTGCCAGCAGCCAAGACAGGGCTGGAAACACCATATATTTT
14 TRBJ2-7 . TRBV28 . CASSQPGSSYEQYF TGTGCCAGCAGCCAACCAGGGAGCTCCTACGAGCAGTACTTC
14 TRBJ2-1 . TRBV7-9 TRBD2 CATNGLAAYNEQFF TGTGCCACTAACGGGCTAGCGGCCTACAATGAGCAGTTCTTC
13 TRBJ1-2 . TRBV14 . CASSPSPDYGYTF TGTGCCAGCAGCCCCTCGCCAGACTATGGCTACACCTTC
15 TRBJ2-1 . TRBV28 . CASKGASELYNEQFF TGTGCCAGCAAAGGAGCTAGCGAGCTCTACAATGAGCAGTTCTTC
13 TRBJ2-7 . TRBV2 TRBD2 CASSQRGTHEQYF TGTGCCAGCAGCCAGCGGGGGACCCACGAGCAGTACTTC